These 16 T cell receptor beta chains came from one sample sequenced in a study of PD-L1 blockade in urothelial cancer. Data came from immunoSEQ multiplex PCR; TCRdb stores just in-frame clones and leaves some out. The sample lists approximately 51,000 clones, about 90% seen once, with roughly 16% in the top ten. The material sequenced was PBMCs, taken around atezolizumab (anti-PD-L1) treatment. The receptors were gathered from a man in his sixties with urothelial cancer.

V and J are TRBV28 and TRBJ2-3; unclear D gene. The CDR3 contains 16 residues. V was trimmed by 2 bases and J by 2 bases, leaving 14 bases between them. From germline, CDR1 is MDHEN and CDR2 SYDVKM. The CDR3 is CASSLSSDSHTDTQYF. The CDR3 nucleotides are TGTGCCAGCAGTTTAAGCTCCGACTCCCACACAGATACGCAGTATTTT. The full variable domain, in which reference TRBV28 and TRBJ2-3 provide the parts outside the CDR3, is DVKVTQSSRYLVKRTGEKVFLECVQDMDHENMFWYRQDPGLGLRLIYFSYDVKMKEKGDIPEGYSVSREKKERFSLILESASTNQTSMYLCASSLSSDSHTDTQYFGPGTRLTVL.

Only a few counts were recorded for this clone. The gene calls are TRBV5-1 and TRBJ2-1; 7 nucleotides line up with TRBD1. Per germline, CDR1 SGHRS and CDR2 YFSETQ. The CDR3 covers 17 residues. The J segment lost 2 bases and the V segment lost 1 base, leaving 9 bases of the junction unmatched. Here the CDR3 DNA reads TGCGCCAGCAGCTTGATGACAGGGTCTTGGACCTACAATGAGCAGTTCTTC. This encodes CASSLMTGSWTYNEQFF.

This clone was seen just once. V is TRBV19 and J is TRBJ1-1; unclear D gene. Germline V lookup: CDR1 LNHDA, CDR2 SQIVND (reference sequence). V was clipped by 3 bases and J by 0 bases, with 8 bases between them. This CDR3 has 14 residues. CDR3 bases: TGTGCCAGTAGTATTATGGCCGTGAACACTGAAGCTTTCTTT. Translating gives CASSIMAVNTEAFF.

This clone was seen just once. The chain joins TRBV6-1 to TRBJ1-1, with 7 bases that match TRBD1. The CDR3 runs 19 residues. CDR1 and CDR2 from the germline V gene are MNHNS and SASEGT. Losses at the gene ends were 3 bases for V and 0 bases for J; bases not matched to a gene: 16. The CDR3 nucleotides are TGTGCCAGCAGTGATGGGCCCTGGGTGAGGGGGCGAATGAACACTGAAGCTTTCTTT. The encoded protein is CASSDGPWVRGRMNTEAFF.

This chain links TRBV4-1 with TRBJ2-1; 11 bases match TRBD2. The germline V gene has CDR1 MGHRA and CDR2 YSYEKL. The CDR3 sequence is 18 residues long. The V gene end was trimmed by 3 bases and the J gene end by 10 bases; junction bases not matched to a gene: 17. The CDR3: CASSQDETTSGTGLEQFF. For the CDR3, the DNA is TGCGCCAGCAGCCAGGATGAAACGACTAGCGGGACCGGCTTGGAGCAGTTCTTC.

This rearrangement joins TRBV10-3 to TRBJ2-7; D gene uncertain. There are 11 residues in the CDR3. The germline V gene encodes CDR1 ENHRY and CDR2 SYGVKD. V lost 1 base and J 4 bases, leaving 2 bases between the germline ends. The CDR3 bases are TGTGCCATCAGTGAGTTATACGAGCAGTACTTC. Its translation: CAISELYEQYF.

The genes are TRBV15 and TRBJ2-1; 8 nucleotides align to TRBD2. Trimming cost V 1 base and J 5 bases; bases outside gene matches: 10. The CDR3 spans 17 residues. CDR1 is LNHNV and CDR2 is YYDKDF in the germline V gene (reference sequence). CDR3: CATSRGALAGYDNEQFF. As DNA, the CDR3 is TGTGCCACCAGCAGAGGGGCCCTAGCGGGCTATGACAATGAGCAGTTCTTC. Full variable domain (missing parts from reference TRBV15 and TRBJ2-1): DAMVIQNPRYQVTQFGKPVTLSCSQTLNHNVMYWYQQKSSQAPKLLFHYYDKDFNNEADTPDNFQSRRPNTSFCFLDIRSPGLGDTAMYLCATSRGALAGYDNEQFFGPGTRLTVL.

The rearrangement joins TRBV28 to TRBJ2-1, with 7 positions matching TRBD2. With 8 bases clipped from V and 1 base from J, the junction kept 23 bases outside the gene matches. Germline V gives CDR1 MDHEN, CDR2 SYDVKM. The CDR3 has 20 residues. The CDR3 sequence: CASDRGLRAGVVGSYNEQFF. Here the CDR3 DNA reads TGTGCCAGCGATAGGGGCCTAAGGGCGGGAGTCGTAGGATCCTACAATGAGCAGTTCTTC.

This clone was counted once. V is TRBV9 and J is TRBJ1-1; possible D gene TRBD1, 6 bases. Germline CDR1 and CDR2: SGDLS and YYNGEE. V dropped 4 bases and J dropped 9 bases, with 19 bases sitting between them. CDR3 length: 14 residues. The CDR3 bases are TGTGCCAGCAGCCCTCTTTCGGAGACAGGACAAGCTTTCTTT. This codes for CASSPLSETGQAFF.

The chain has TRBV30 and TRBJ1-1, with TRBD1 as a possible D gene (5 bases). Germline CDR1 reads GTSNPN; CDR2 reads SVGIG (reference sequence). The ends were cut back, 2 bases at V and 1 base at J, with 11 bases in the middle. This CDR3 is built from 14 residues. CDR3 sequence (DNA): TGTGCCTGGAGTCTAGGACAACGGAACACTGAAGCTTTCTTT. This codes for CAWSLGQRNTEAFF.

This clone showed up just once. This chain uses TRBV7-8 with TRBJ2-5; TRBD1 might be the D (6 bases). Germline values: CDR1 SGHVS, CDR2 FQNEAQ. This CDR3 is built from 14 residues. V shed 1 base and J shed 5 bases, with 11 bases lying between them. CDR3 DNA sequence: TGTGCCAGCAGCTTAGGACTCCAGGGGGAGACCCAGTACTTC. It is translated as CASSLGLQGETQYF.

Here the CDR3 DNA reads TGTGCCAGCAGCTTAGAGGGGAGGGCGATCGATGAGCAGTTCTTC. It encodes CASSLEGRAIDEQFF. The chain employs TRBV7-2 and TRBJ2-1; TRBD2 matches 7 bases. The CDR3 runs to 15 residues. From germline, CDR1 is SGHTA and CDR2 FQGNSA. The ends lost 1 base at V and 8 bases at J; junction bases unmatched: 8.

The gene calls are TRBV29-1 and TRBJ2-4; 7 bases agree with TRBD2. Germline assignment: CDR1 SQVTM and CDR2 ANQGSEA. V trimming: 6 bases; J trimming: 6 bases; junction bases outside the gene matches: 17. The CDR3 covers 16 residues. The DNA of the CDR3 is TGCAGCGTGGCCGGAAGTCGTGGGGGGGTGGGAAACATTCAGTACTTC. This sequence encodes CSVAGSRGGVGNIQYF.

The V and J genes are TRBV19 and TRBJ2-7; D is possibly TRBD2 (5 bases). The germline V gene has CDR1 LNHDA and CDR2 SQIVND (reference sequence). Trimming cost V 5 bases and J 5 bases, with 13 bases left between them. The CDR3 is made up of 13 amino acids. CDR3 amino acids: CASSRGFTNEQYF. CDR3 bases: TGTGCCAGTAGTCGGGGTTTTACTAACGAGCAGTACTTC. The variable domain in full, completed from reference TRBV19 and TRBJ2-7, reads DGGITQSPKYLFRKEGQNVTLSCEQNLNHDAMYWYRQDPGQGLRLIYYSQIVNDFQKGDIAEGYSVSREKKESFPLTVTSAQKNPTAFYLCASSRGFTNEQYFGPGTRLTVT.

In nucleotides, the CDR3 is TGTGCCAGCAGCCACTCTGGGCGGGCCTACAATGAGCAGTTCTTC. Translated, it gives CASSHSGRAYNEQFF. The chain is built from TRBV7-9 and TRBJ2-1, with a weak D call TRBD2 (5 bases). The V gene lost 5 bases and the J gene lost 2 bases, with 13 bases spanning the gap. CDR3 length: 15 amino acids. The germline V gene has CDR1 SEHNR and CDR2 FQNEAQ (reference sequence).

This chain uses TRBV7-9 with TRBJ2-2; TRBD2 agrees at 8 bases. The CDR3 is 15 amino acids. Looked up from germline, CDR1 is SEHNR and CDR2 is FQNEAQ (reference sequence). The V and J ends lost 2 bases and 5 bases, in that order; junction bases with no gene match: 4. The DNA of the CDR3 is TGTGCCAGCAGCTTAACCGGGACTAGAACCGGGGAGCTGTTTTTT. It codes for CASSLTGTRTGELFF.